This T cell receptor (beta chain) was profiled in a study of blood T cell repertoires in COVID-19. Study information: Nucleic acid was either cDNA or gDNA, and it came from T cells, B-cell-depleted T cells, or PBMCs.

There are 14 residues in the CDR3. Germline loops: CDR1 SGDLS, CDR2 YYNGEE. After removal of 2 bases from V and 8 bases from J, the junction contained 9 bases not matched to a gene. The data were produced by immunoSEQ multiplex PCR, yet TCRdb's version contains in-frame clones alone and is incomplete. The sample includes over 150,000 clones, around 80% seen only once; the top ten take 3% to 3.5%. This rearrangement joins TRBV9 to TRBJ1-2; TRBD1 matches 7 bases. This TCR was recovered from a woman aged 60-75 years who had recovered from COVID-19. Input material: PBMCs or T cells enriched from blood (not recorded which). The CDR3 sequence is CASSVTDRDDGYTF. The CDR3 bases are TGTGCCAGCAGCGTCACTGACAGGGATGACGGCTACACCTTC. Together with reference TRBV9 and TRBJ1-2, the CDR3 gives the full variable domain: DSGVTQTPKHLITATGQRVTLRCSPRSGDLSVYWYQQSLDQGLQFLIQYYNGEERAKGNILERFSAQQFPDLHSELNLSSLELGDSALYFCASSVTDRDDGYTFGSGTRLTVV.